The sequence of this T cell receptor beta chain was determined in a study of siplizumab effects on memory and regulatory T cells. Notes on the study in general: Naive T cells appeared more diverse than memory cells and seemed to be major alloresponse contributors. Siplizumab produced a significant drop in alloreactive sequences attributable to unstimulated CD4+ memory cells.

As to this clone: Antigen specificity is unknown.

The CDR3 spans 14 residues. V was trimmed by 5 bases and J by 0 bases, leaving 8 bases between them. CDR1 is MDHEN, CDR2 SYDVKM, per germline. The assay was immunoSEQ multiplex PCR, and TCRdb's table has in-frame clones only and misses some. The sample gives fewer than 100,000 clones, 85% to 95% of which show up once; around a sixth is in the top ten. This TCR was sampled from a human donor in good health. The chain carries TRBV28 and TRBJ1-5; no clear D gene. What was sequenced was CD8+ T cells sorted from blood. CDR3 coding DNA: TGTGCCAGCAGTCCCCACAATAGCAATCAGCCCCAGCATTTT. Its protein product is CASSPHNSNQPQHF.